This T cell receptor (beta chain) was found in a study of OX40 agonist ivuxolimab in advanced cancers. About the research overall: A mean age of roughly 60 years, range 23 to 79, was recorded, and around 85% were male. Study-level results: The antigen specificity of the peripheral T cells (those that were expanded) was not determined.

Germline values: CDR1 SGHNT, CDR2 YYREEE (reference sequence). Trimming cost V 0 bases and J 2 bases, with 13 bases left between them. The CDR3 loop spans 16 amino acids. A history of autoimmune disease or systemic immunosuppression excluded patients. The data were produced by immunoSEQ multiplex PCR, yet TCRdb's version contains in-frame clones alone and is incomplete. The top ten hold more than 1.5% of the sample, which has tens of thousands of clones, 90% seen once. To note about this clone: Its antigen is unknown.

The V call is TRBV5-4, the J call TRBJ2-3, with D perhaps TRBD2 (7 bases). The sequence was obtained from an adult with an advanced solid tumor such as melanoma, head and neck, liver or kidney cancer. The input for sequencing was CD4+ or CD8+ T cells sorted from blood, taken in a trial of the OX40 agonist ivuxolimab. This chain's CDR3 is CASSLGGGAITDTQYF. CDR3 sequence (DNA): TGTGCCAGCAGCTTGGGAGGGGGGGCAATCACAGATACGCAGTATTTT. The variable domain in full, completed from reference TRBV5-4 and TRBJ2-3, reads ETGVTQSPTHLIKTRGQQVTLRCSSQSGHNTVSWYQQALGQGPQFIFQYYREEENGRGNFPPRFSGLQFPNYSSELNVNALELDDSALYLCASSLGGGAITDTQYFGPGTRLTVL.